The source of this T cell receptor (beta chain) is a study of blood T cell repertoires in COVID-19. Looking at the study overall: The origin of the acute and convalescent COVID-19 samples was the United States, Italy and Spain. The analysed material was cDNA or gDNA that came from T cells, B-cell-depleted T cells, or PBMCs.

In the original workflow: The assay estimated nucleated cells by amplifying reference gene primers. Method: immunoSEQ multiplex PCR; TCRdb's copy keeps in-frame clones and lacks some. The DNA gave D and trimming, while V, J and clone size come from that table. The sample records approximately 65,000 clones, less than 95% being singletons. One Seattle source followed patients from active infection through their disease course. The sequenced sample consisted of peripheral blood. This TCR was recovered from a man aged 45-65 years with COVID-19, enrolled during active disease.

The CDR3 DNA sequence: TGCGCCAGCAGCTTACTAAGCGCAGATACGCAGTATTTT. Amino acid sequence: CASSLLSADTQYF. V gene TRBV5-1 combines with J gene TRBJ2-3; D is undetermined. The V end lost 2 bases, the J end lost 4 bases, and 8 bases lay between the germline ends. Germline V CDR1 and CDR2: SGHRS, YFSETQ. The CDR3 covers 13 residues. Drawing the rest from reference TRBV5-1 and TRBJ2-3, the complete variable domain is KAGVTQTPRYLIKTRGQQVTLSCSPISGHRSVSWYQQTPGQGLQFLFEYFSETQRNKGNFPGRFSGRQFSNSRSEMNVSTLELGDSALYLCASSLLSADTQYFGPGTRLTVL.